Listed below are T cell receptor beta chains from one sample, sequenced in a study of regulatory T cells in long-lasting Graves disease. TCRdb independently ran MiXCR on the multiplex PCR reads; one entry per CDR3 protein. The table records roughly 400,000 distinct CDR3 sequences, 21% of them present only once. Sequencing was performed on peripheral blood mononuclear cells (PBMCs), taken when the disease was refractory, from a patient treated with antithyroid drugs. These receptors were taken from a female donor with Graves disease. The CDR3 runs from the conserved cysteine through the conserved F or W. D genes are given only for firm matches. Part of the rows lack a size; the others show once, few, many or a class for expanded clones.

J gene,V gene,clone size,D gene,CDR3 protein,CDR3 DNA
TRBJ2-5,TRBV2,many,TRBD1,CASNRDRVDRETQYF,TGTGCCAGCAACAGGGACAGGGTTGACCGAGAGACCCAGTACTTC
TRBJ2-5,TRBV2,many,NA,CASSRGLDKETQYF,TGTGCCAGCAGCCGGGGACTCGACAAAGAGACCCAGTACTTC
TRBJ2-2,TRBV2,many,NA,CASSPRSDSYTGELFF,TGTGCCAGCAGTCCCCGAAGTGACAGCTACACCGGGGAGCTGTTTTTT
TRBJ2-3,TRBV27,NA,TRBD2,CASSPFSGLTDTQYF,TGTGCCAGCAGCCCATTTAGCGGGCTCACAGATACGCAGTATTTT
TRBJ2-1,TRBV5-1,NA,NA,CASSLIGTSERRSYNEQFF,TGCGCCAGCAGCTTGATCGGGACTTCGGAGCGCCGCTCCTACAATGAGCAGTTCTTC
TRBJ2-5,TRBV15,many,TRBD2,CATSQRLAETQYF,TGTGCCACCAGCCAGCGACTAGCGGAGACCCAGTACTTC
TRBJ2-2,TRBV5-1,NA,TRBD2,CASSPSGSQGTGELFF,TGCGCCAGCAGCCCGAGCGGGAGTCAGGGCACCGGGGAGCTGTTTTTT
TRBJ1-2,TRBV29-1,many,NA,CSVGEEYGYTF,TGCAGCGTTGGGGAGGAATATGGCTACACCTTC
TRBJ1-3,TRBV28,NA,NA,CASSQQFLSGNTIYF,TGTGCCAGCAGCCAACAGTTTCTCTCTGGAAACACCATATATTTT
TRBJ2-7,TRBV11-2,NA,NA,CASSALRGPQSYEQYF,TGTGCCAGCAGCGCACTCCGGGGGCCCCAAAGCTACGAGCAGTACTTC
TRBJ2-5,TRBV7-9,few,TRBD1,CASSPGTGVHETQYF,TGTGCCAGCAGCCCGGGGACAGGGGTTCATGAGACCCAGTACTTC
TRBJ1-6,TRBV2,many,NA,CASSERNNSPLHF,TGTGCCAGCAGTGAACGGAATAATTCACCCCTCCACTTT